Here is one TCR beta chain with its context. In the same sample, other DNA sequences code for this CDR3. The sample originates from a study of cytomegalovirus exposure and HLA in healthy donors. The V gene's germline CDR1 is KGHSH and CDR2 LQKENI. The V end lost 3 bases, the J end lost 1 base, and 4 bases lay between the germline ends. The CDR3 runs 12 residues. The PCR used 60 Vbeta and 13 Jbeta primers. Profiled with immunoSEQ multiplex PCR; TCRdb holds only in-frame clones, not every one. The clone table shows about 130,000 clones, with the ten largest holding 1%. The TCR was taken from a man aged 18 to 35 in good health and CMV-seronegative. The sample consisted of PBMCs. The chain has TRBV18 and TRBJ2-7; D is ambiguous. This chain's CDR3 is CASSPESYEQYF. In DNA form, the CDR3 reads TGTGCCAGCTCACCGGAGTCCTACGAGCAGTACTTC.